These 6 T cell receptor beta chains were all obtained from the same sample, sequenced in a study of CD8 T cells in ankylosing spondylitis. TCRdb redid the calling of the 5' RACE reads with MiXCR, one entry per CDR3 protein. Of 29,000 or so distinct CDR3 sequences in the sample, less than 6.5% were seen once. Sequencing was carried out using blood, either unsorted or a sorted T cell fraction (not recorded which). The receptors originated from a female donor with ankylosing spondylitis or in good health (not recorded which).

The table lists this clonotype with many counts. The chain is built from TRBV9 and TRBJ2-3; TRBD1 agrees at 10 bases. Germline CDR1 reads SGDLS; CDR2 reads YYNGEE. The length of the CDR3 is 17 residues. J gave up 4 bases and V 0 bases, and 8 bases lay outside the gene matches. This CDR3 reads CASSVETGGVKSDTQYF. The DNA of the CDR3 is TGTGCCAGCAGCGTAGAGACAGGGGGCGTAAAATCAGATACGCAGTATTTT.

This clonotype was detected many times. The chain employs TRBV9 and TRBJ2-2; unclear D gene. Trimming cost V 4 bases and J 6 bases, with 7 bases left between them. CDR1 SGDLS and CDR2 YYNGEE come from the germline V gene. The CDR3 has 12 residues. The chain's CDR3 is CASSLKAGELFF. CDR3 coding DNA: TGTGCCAGCAGCCTAAAAGCCGGGGAGCTGTTTTTT.

This clonotype was recorded many times. The genes are TRBV9 and TRBJ2-1; 10 bases map to TRBD2. J gave up 4 bases and V 3 bases, and 7 bases lay outside the gene matches. The CDR3 length is 16 residues. Germline V CDR1 and CDR2: SGDLS, YYNGEE. The CDR3 DNA reads as TGTGCCAGCAGCGGGAGCGGGACTAGCGATTACAATGAGCAGTTCTTC. It specifies CASSGSGTSDYNEQFF.

This clonotype appeared a few times. The chain couples TRBV9 to TRBJ2-3; D is possibly TRBD1 (6 bases). The V end was cut by 0 bases, the J end by 0 bases, with 20 bases between. The CDR3 sequence is 19 residues long. Germline CDR1 is SGDLS and CDR2 is YYNGEE. The CDR3 sequence: CASSVVSTGGRISTDTQYF. The CDR3 DNA is TGTGCCAGCAGCGTAGTTTCGACAGGAGGACGAATTAGCACAGATACGCAGTATTTT.

In this sample, this clonotype turned up many times. The chain employs TRBV9 and TRBJ2-6; 8 bases line up with TRBD2. The J segment lost 0 bases and the V segment lost 3 bases, leaving 5 bases of the junction unmatched. Germline values: CDR1 SGDLS, CDR2 YYNGEE. The CDR3 consists of 17 residues. CDR3 protein: CASSGGGPLSGANVLTF. DNA of the CDR3: TGTGCCAGCAGCGGCGGGGGGCCTCTCTCTGGGGCCAACGTCCTGACTTTC.

This clonotype appeared many times. V is TRBV9 and J is TRBJ2-4; unclear D gene. V lost 3 bases and J lost 0, with 16 bases in between. This CDR3 has 17 amino acids. From germline, CDR1 is SGDLS and CDR2 YYNGEE. The DNA of the CDR3 is TGTGCCAGCAGCGCCTTGGAGACCAATCTAGCCAAAAACATTCAGTACTTC. It specifies CASSALETNLAKNIQYF. The full variable domain, completed using reference TRBV9 and TRBJ2-4, is DSGVTQTPKHLITATGQRVTLRCSPRSGDLSVYWYQQSLDQGLQFLIQYYNGEERAKGNILERFSAQQFPDLHSELNLSSLELGDSALYFCASSALETNLAKNIQYFGAGTRLSVL.